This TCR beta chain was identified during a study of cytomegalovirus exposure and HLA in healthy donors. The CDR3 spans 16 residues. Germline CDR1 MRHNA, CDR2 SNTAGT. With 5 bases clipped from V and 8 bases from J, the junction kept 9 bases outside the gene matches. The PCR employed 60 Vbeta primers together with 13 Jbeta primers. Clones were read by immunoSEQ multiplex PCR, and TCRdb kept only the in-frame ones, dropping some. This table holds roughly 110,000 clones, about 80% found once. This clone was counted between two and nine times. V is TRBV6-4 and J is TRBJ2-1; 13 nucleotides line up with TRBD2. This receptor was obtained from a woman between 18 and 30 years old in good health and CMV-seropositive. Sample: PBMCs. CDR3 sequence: CASSHRTSGSHHEQFF. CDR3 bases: TGTGCCAGCAGTCATCGGACTAGCGGGAGCCACCATGAGCAGTTCTTC.